The 29 T cell receptor beta chains in this list originate from one sample, sequenced in a study of blood T cell repertoires in COVID-19. Repertoires were generated with immunoSEQ multiplex PCR, while TCRdb's copy carries only in-frame clones and drops some. Here the sample spans approximately 60,000 clones, around 80% being singletons. Sequencing used peripheral blood. These receptors originate from a woman of 80 years or more with acute or convalescent COVID-19.

This rearrangement joins TRBV27 to TRBJ1-1; 9 nucleotides agree with TRBD1. The CDR3 runs 13 residues. Trimming cost V 6 bases and J 4 bases; bases outside gene matches: 3. Germline lookup yields CDR1 MNHEY and CDR2 SMNVEV (reference sequence). DNA of the CDR3: TGTGCCAGCAGGAGGGACAGGGTCACTGAAGCTTTCTTT. Encoded protein: CASRRDRVTEAFF.

The chain carries TRBV30 and TRBJ1-2, with D possibly being TRBD1 (6 bases). Germline CDR1 and CDR2: GTSNPN and SVGIG (reference sequence). The V end lost 3 bases, the J end lost 1 base, and 15 bases lay between the germline ends. This CDR3 region has 15 residues. This CDR3 reads CAWSLRAGVNYGYTF. Here the CDR3 DNA reads TGTGCCTGGAGCCTACGGGCAGGGGTTAACTATGGCTACACCTTC.

This clone is medium-sized in the sample. The gene calls are TRBV7-3 and TRBJ2-1; weak D call: TRBD2 (6 bases). V was pared by 5 bases and J by 1 base, with 12 bases between. CDR3 size: 15 residues. Germline CDR1 SGHTA, CDR2 FQGTGA. The CDR3 sequence: CASSPIGSSYNEQFF. CDR3 bases: TGTGCCAGCAGCCCTATCGGGAGTTCCTACAATGAGCAGTTCTTC.

The gene calls are TRBV18 and TRBJ2-1; 10 bases are a match to TRBD2. CDR3 length equals 16 residues. V shed 3 bases, J shed 0 bases, and the junction held 2 bases outside the gene matches. Germline V lookup: CDR1 KGHSH, CDR2 LQKENI. The CDR3 sequence: CASSPRTSGSYNEQFF. CDR3 bases: TGTGCCAGCTCACCGAGGACTAGCGGCTCCTACAATGAGCAGTTCTTC.

This clone appeared a few times. The chain links TRBV2 to TRBJ1-4; D remains unclear. CDR3 length: 15 amino acids. V was trimmed by 7 bases and J by 3 bases, leaving 15 bases between them. The V gene's germline CDR1 is SNHLY and CDR2 FYNNEI. The chain's CDR3 is CASMKGLAANEKLFF. CDR3 bases: TGTGCCAGCATGAAGGGTCTAGCGGCTAATGAAAAACTGTTTTTT.

This sequence joins TRBV19 and TRBJ1-2; possible D gene TRBD1, 6 bases. This CDR3 contains 13 residues. CDR1 is LNHDA, CDR2 SQIVND, per germline (reference sequence). V was pared by 6 bases and J by 8 bases, with 16 bases between. The DNA for the CDR3 is TGTGCCAGTAGGCCCGGGACAATAAACGGCTACACCTTC. Amino acid sequence: CASRPGTINGYTF.

The rearrangement uses TRBV14 and TRBJ2-1; TRBD2 agrees at 8 bases. CDR1 and CDR2 from the germline V gene are SGHDN and FVKESK. With 3 bases clipped from V and 1 base from J, the junction kept 5 bases outside the gene matches. The CDR3 is 16 residues long. In nucleotides, the CDR3 is TGTGCCAGCAGCCAGCGACTAGCGAGGTCCTACAATGAGCAGTTCTTC. It encodes CASSQRLARSYNEQFF.

The rearrangement links TRBV29-1 to TRBJ1-2; D gene unclear. CDR1 and CDR2 from the germline V gene are SQVTM and ANQGSEA. The V gene lost 7 bases and the J gene lost 6 bases, with 12 bases spanning the gap. The CDR3 spans 11 residues. As DNA, the CDR3 is TGCAGCGCGGGTGAGAGAGATGGCTACACCTTC. This sequence encodes CSAGERDGYTF.

The chain joins TRBV2 to TRBJ1-2, with 7 bases lining up with TRBD1. This CDR3 has 14 residues. V was clipped by 6 bases and J by 4 bases; unmatched bases: 8. The germline gives CDR1 SNHLY, CDR2 FYNNEI. CDR3 sequence (DNA): TGTGCCAGCAGACCTACAGGGGTCGGCTATGGCTACACCTTC. Translation: CASRPTGVGYGYTF.

The genes are TRBV28 and TRBJ1-2; TRBD1 is a possible D gene (5 bases). The CDR3 loop spans 14 amino acids. The germline gives CDR1 MDHEN, CDR2 SYDVKM. Trimming pared 2 bases from V and 4 bases from J, leaving 11 bases between. The CDR3 loop is CASSLPGRGYGYTF. The CDR3 coding sequence is TGTGCCAGCAGTTTACCAGGGCGAGGCTATGGCTACACCTTC.

This rearrangement joins TRBV28 to TRBJ1-2; TRBD1 might be the D (5 bases). Germline-derived CDR1 and CDR2 are MDHEN and SYDVKM. The CDR3 runs 14 residues. With 6 bases removed from V and 2 bases from J, the gap between germline ends came to 13 bases. CDR3 region: CASRPPDRNYGYTF. In DNA form, the CDR3 reads TGTGCCAGCAGGCCACCCGACAGAAACTATGGCTACACCTTC.

The V gene is TRBV6-5, the J gene TRBJ1-2; D remains ambiguous. The CDR3 extends over 13 amino acids. V lost 5 bases and J 8 bases, leaving 15 bases between the germline ends. The germline CDR1 and CDR2 sequences are MNHEY and SVGAGI. In DNA form, the CDR3 reads TGTGCCAGCAGTCAAAGGGTGGGAGGAGGCTACACCTTC. Protein: CASSQRVGGGYTF.

The rearrangement uses TRBV2 and TRBJ1-5; D gene unclear. V lost 4 bases and J lost 2, with 3 bases in between. Germline CDR1 reads SNHLY; CDR2 reads FYNNEI. The CDR3 is made up of 12 amino acids. CDR3 sequence: CASSVGNQPQHF. The CDR3 region has the DNA TGTGCCAGCAGTGTCGGCAATCAGCCCCAGCATTTT.

The chain carries TRBV12-3 or TRBV12-4 and TRBJ1-1, with a possible D match to TRBD1 (5 bases). Trimming removed 8 bases at V and 5 bases at J, with 15 bases between. The CDR3 consists of 13 residues. CDR3 amino acids: CASGPRVGTEAFF. CDR3 in DNA: TGTGCCAGCGGCCCCAGGGTTGGTACTGAAGCTTTCTTT.

This clone was found a few times. The chain links TRBV7-6 to TRBJ2-3; 12 bases match TRBD2. The CDR3 loop spans 16 amino acids. Per the germline V gene, CDR1 is SGHVS and CDR2 is FNYEAQ. The ends lost 5 bases at V and 6 bases at J; junction bases unmatched: 9. The CDR3 DNA is TGTGCCAGCAGCCCCCGGACTAGCGGGACGGTCGATACGCAGTATTTT. Its translation: CASSPRTSGTVDTQYF.

This sequence joins TRBV3-1 (or the pseudogene TRBV3-2) and TRBJ1-3; D is uncertain. The CDR3 runs 16 residues. The V and J ends lost 4 bases and 0 bases respectively, with 13 bases between them. Germline V gene data show CDR1 as LGHDT and CDR2 as YNNKEL (reference sequence). The chain's CDR3 is CASSPGGSISGNTIYF. CDR3 DNA sequence: TGTGCCAGCAGCCCGGGAGGGTCTATCTCTGGAAACACCATATATTTT.

This clone was picked up many times. The genes are TRBV7-6 and TRBJ1-2; no reliable D call. The V end lost 5 bases, the J end lost 7 bases, and 14 bases lay between the germline ends. The CDR3 has 13 amino acids. CDR1 is SGHVS and CDR2 is FNYEAQ in the germline V gene. CDR3 sequence reads: CASSRSLSSGYTF. CDR3 coding DNA: TGTGCCAGCAGCCGGTCCCTAAGTTCTGGCTACACCTTC.

This CDR3 reads CASSIQGQGETQYF. CDR3 nucleotide sequence: TGTGCCAGTAGTATCCAGGGGCAGGGAGAGACCCAGTACTTC. The chain has TRBV19 and TRBJ2-5; D might be TRBD1 (6 bases). The CDR3 consists of 14 residues. Trimming shortened V by 3 bases and J by 4 bases, and 12 bases separated the two germline ends. Germline CDR1 reads LNHDA; CDR2 reads SQIVND (reference sequence).

The V gene is TRBV10-3, the J gene TRBJ2-7; the D gene is possibly TRBD1 (6 bases). The CDR3 is 14 amino acids. Germline lookup yields CDR1 ENHRY and CDR2 SYGVKD. V lost 9 bases, J lost 6 bases, and 21 bases lay in between. CDR3 amino acids: CAIGGWGQSGEQYF. The CDR3 nucleotides are TGTGCCATTGGGGGCTGGGGCCAATCCGGCGAGCAGTACTTC.

V and J are TRBV18 and TRBJ1-2; 7 bases are a match to TRBD1. V lost 3 bases and J lost 5; bases outside the gene matches: 3. This CDR3 comprises 13 residues. Per the germline V gene, CDR1 is KGHSH and CDR2 is LQKENI. The CDR3 loop reads CASSPQGDYGYTF. CDR3 DNA: TGTGCCAGCTCACCCCAGGGGGATTATGGCTACACCTTC.

The genes are TRBV18 and TRBJ2-7, with D possibly matching TRBD1 (6 bases). The CDR3 has 15 amino acids. The germline V and J ends were trimmed by 5 bases and 4 bases, with 18 bases remaining between them. Germline V gene data show CDR1 as KGHSH and CDR2 as LQKENI. CDR3 in DNA: TGTGCCAGCTCAGCGACTAACGGACAGACTTACGAGCAGTACTTC. Translation: CASSATNGQTYEQYF.

The chain carries TRBV18 and TRBJ1-3; D gene ambiguous. Germline V gives CDR1 KGHSH, CDR2 LQKENI. The length of the CDR3 is 15 residues. V shed 2 bases and J shed 4 bases, with 12 bases lying between them. The CDR3 region is CASSPAKGVGNTIYF. CDR3 DNA sequence: TGTGCCAGCTCACCAGCGAAGGGAGTGGGAAACACCATATATTTT.

The chain recombines TRBV3-1 (or the pseudogene TRBV3-2) with TRBJ2-7; D call uncertain. Germline-derived CDR1 and CDR2 are LGHDT and YNNKEL (reference sequence). V gave up 3 bases and J gave up 4 bases, with 7 bases separating them. There are 12 residues in the CDR3. CDR3 protein: CASSQPGYEQYF. Written as DNA, the CDR3 is TGTGCCAGCAGCCAGCCCGGGTACGAGCAGTACTTC.

This clone has only one observation. The J gene is TRBJ2-7, the V gene TRBV6-5; TRBD2 is a possible D gene (6 bases). Germline V gene data show CDR1 as MNHEY and CDR2 as SVGAGI. This CDR3 spans 13 amino acids. V was pared by 7 bases and J by 2 bases, with 12 bases between. The CDR3 spells CASTPPGAYEQYF. The CDR3 DNA is TGTGCCAGCACCCCCCCGGGAGCCTACGAGCAGTACTTC.

V is TRBV2 and J is TRBJ2-3; TRBD2 matches 7 bases. The V gene end was trimmed by 2 bases and the J gene end by 3 bases; junction bases not matched to a gene: 2. The CDR3 loop spans 14 amino acids. Germline values: CDR1 SNHLY, CDR2 FYNNEI. CDR3 in DNA: TGTGCCAGCAGTGAACTAGCGGATACAGATACGCAGTATTTT. As protein: CASSELADTDTQYF.

The chain employs TRBV12-3 or TRBV12-4 and TRBJ2-7; D is possibly TRBD1 (6 bases). The V and J ends lost 5 bases and 6 bases respectively, with 14 bases between them. This CDR3 spans 13 amino acids. The DNA of the CDR3 is TGTGCCAGCAGTCAAACAACAGGGCGCGAGCAGTACTTC. Translated, it gives CASSQTTGREQYF.

DNA of the CDR3: TGTGCCAGTACCATATGGGGGGAGCCCCAGCCCCAGCATTTT. Protein product: CASTIWGEPQPQHF. The rearrangement joins TRBV19 to TRBJ1-5; D perhaps matches TRBD1 (5 bases). The CDR3 consists of 14 residues. The germline V gene has CDR1 LNHDA and CDR2 SQIVND (reference sequence). Trimming cost V 7 bases and J 7 bases, with 17 bases left between them.

The genes are TRBV10-3 and TRBJ2-7; the D is unclear. Per germline, CDR1 ENHRY and CDR2 SYGVKD. CDR3 length equals 13 residues. Trimming took off 3 bases at V and 5 bases at J, with 11 bases between the two ends. The CDR3 reads CAISETGPNEQYF. The CDR3 DNA reads as TGTGCCATCAGTGAAACTGGGCCGAACGAGCAGTACTTC.

CDR3 sequence reads: CATQTGSTSQETQYF. The CDR3 coding sequence is TGTGCCACGCAAACCGGGAGTACGTCACAAGAGACCCAGTACTTC. This chain uses TRBV2 with TRBJ2-5; tentative D call: TRBD2 (6 bases). This CDR3 is built from 15 residues. CDR1 is SNHLY, CDR2 FYNNEI, per germline. The V gene lost 10 bases and the J gene lost 2 bases, with 20 bases spanning the gap.